This T cell receptor beta chain originates from a study of blood T cells in healthy people across ages. Primed by a sample-barcoded 5' primer and a J-beta primer mix, a second PCR proceeded for about 6 to 12 cycles. The authors tagged each cDNA molecule using a template-switch adaptor with 12 random nucleotides. TCRdb re-derived calls from the 5' RACE reads in MiXCR, one entry per CDR3 protein. The profile covers over 1,500,000 distinct CDR3 sequences, with more than 35% appearing a single time and about 21% taken by the ten largest. Looked up from germline, CDR1 is MNHNS and CDR2 is SASEGT. The ends lost 6 bases at V and 6 bases at J; junction bases unmatched: 13. CDR3 length: 15 amino acids. The sample holds a few counts of this clonotype.

This sequence was found in a human donor in good health. Sequenced: blood. This chain uses TRBV6-1 with TRBJ2-7; the match to TRBD1 covers 8 bases. The DNA of the CDR3 is TGTGCCAGCAGAGCCTGGACAGGGTTGAGATCCGAGCAGTACTTC. It yields the protein CASRAWTGLRSEQYF.